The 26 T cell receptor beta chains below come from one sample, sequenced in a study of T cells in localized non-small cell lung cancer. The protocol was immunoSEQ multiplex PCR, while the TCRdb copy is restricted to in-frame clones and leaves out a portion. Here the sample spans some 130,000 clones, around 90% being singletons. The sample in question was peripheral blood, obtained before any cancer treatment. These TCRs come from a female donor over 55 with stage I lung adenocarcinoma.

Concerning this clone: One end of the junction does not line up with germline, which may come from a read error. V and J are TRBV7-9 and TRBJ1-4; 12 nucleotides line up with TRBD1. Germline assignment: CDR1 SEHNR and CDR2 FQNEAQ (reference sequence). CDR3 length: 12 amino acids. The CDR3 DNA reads TGTGCCAGCAGCCCGGGGACAGGGGGCGAGGTTTTT. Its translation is CASSPGTGGEVF.

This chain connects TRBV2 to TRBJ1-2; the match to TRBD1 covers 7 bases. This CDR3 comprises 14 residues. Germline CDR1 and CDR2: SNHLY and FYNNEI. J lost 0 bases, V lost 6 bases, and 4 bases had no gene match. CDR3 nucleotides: TGTGCCAGCAGCCTACAGGGGACTAACTATGGCTACACCTTC. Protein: CASSLQGTNYGYTF.

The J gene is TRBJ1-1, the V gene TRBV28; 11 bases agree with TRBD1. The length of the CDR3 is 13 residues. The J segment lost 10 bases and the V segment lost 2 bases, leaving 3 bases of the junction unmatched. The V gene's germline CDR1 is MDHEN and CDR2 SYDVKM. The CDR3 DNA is TGTGCCAGCAGTTTAAGGGGACAGGGGGGAGCTTTCTTT. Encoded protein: CASSLRGQGGAFF.

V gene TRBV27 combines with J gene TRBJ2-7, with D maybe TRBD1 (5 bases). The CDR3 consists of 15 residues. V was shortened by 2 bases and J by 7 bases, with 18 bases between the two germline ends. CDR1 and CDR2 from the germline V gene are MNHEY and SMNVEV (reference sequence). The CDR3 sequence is CASSLSRAGLEEQYF. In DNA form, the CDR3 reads TGTGCCAGCAGTTTAAGCCGGGCAGGGCTTGAGGAGCAGTACTTC.

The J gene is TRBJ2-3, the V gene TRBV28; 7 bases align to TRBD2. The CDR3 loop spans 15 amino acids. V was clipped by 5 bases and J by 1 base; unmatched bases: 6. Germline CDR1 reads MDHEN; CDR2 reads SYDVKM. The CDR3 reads CASSGSGMGTDTQYF. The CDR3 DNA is TGTGCCAGCAGTGGAAGCGGGATGGGCACAGATACGCAGTATTTT. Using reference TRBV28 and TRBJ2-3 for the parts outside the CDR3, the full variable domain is DVKVTQSSRYLVKRTGEKVFLECVQDMDHENMFWYRQDPGLGLRLIYFSYDVKMKEKGDIPEGYSVSREKKERFSLILESASTNQTSMYLCASSGSGMGTDTQYFGPGTRLTVL.

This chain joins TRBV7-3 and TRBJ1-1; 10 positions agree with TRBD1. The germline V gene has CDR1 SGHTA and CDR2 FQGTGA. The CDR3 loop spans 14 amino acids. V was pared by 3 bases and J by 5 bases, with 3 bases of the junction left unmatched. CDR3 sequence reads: CASSLGTGVTEAFF. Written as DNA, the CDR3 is TGTGCCAGCAGCTTGGGGACAGGGGTTACTGAAGCTTTCTTT.

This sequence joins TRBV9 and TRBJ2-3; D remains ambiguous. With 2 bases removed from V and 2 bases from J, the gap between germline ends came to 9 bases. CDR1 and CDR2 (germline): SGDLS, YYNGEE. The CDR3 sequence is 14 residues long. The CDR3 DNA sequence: TGTGCCAGCAGCGTGTGGGGAAACACAGATACGCAGTATTTT. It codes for CASSVWGNTDTQYF.

In DNA, the CDR3 is TGTGCCAGCAGCCGCGGATCCCGGGACAGGGGGCTTGGCTATGGCTACACCTTC. Translating it yields CASSRGSRDRGLGYGYTF. The chain couples TRBV27 to TRBJ1-2; 12 nucleotides line up with TRBD1. V was clipped by 6 bases and J by 4 bases; unmatched bases: 15. This CDR3 has 18 residues. CDR1 is MNHEY, CDR2 SMNVEV, per germline (reference sequence).

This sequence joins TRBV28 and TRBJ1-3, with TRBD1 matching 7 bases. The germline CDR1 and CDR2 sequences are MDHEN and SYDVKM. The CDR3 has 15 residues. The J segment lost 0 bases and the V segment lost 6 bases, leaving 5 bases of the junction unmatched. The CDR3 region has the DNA TGTGCCAGCAGGCTGGGGACAGTCTCTGGAAACACCATATATTTT. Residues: CASRLGTVSGNTIYF.

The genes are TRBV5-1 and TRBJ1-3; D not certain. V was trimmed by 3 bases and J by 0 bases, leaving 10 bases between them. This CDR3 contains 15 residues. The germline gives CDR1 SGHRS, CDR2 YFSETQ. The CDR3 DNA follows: TGCGCCAGCAGCTCGGACGGCCGCTCTGGAAACACCATATATTTT. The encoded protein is CASSSDGRSGNTIYF.

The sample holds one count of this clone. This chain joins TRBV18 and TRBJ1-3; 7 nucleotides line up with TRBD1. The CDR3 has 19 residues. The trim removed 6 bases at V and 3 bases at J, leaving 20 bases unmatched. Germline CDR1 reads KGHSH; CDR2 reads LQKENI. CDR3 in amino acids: CASSPIVPSGTAIGNTIYF. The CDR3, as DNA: TGTGCCAGCTCTCCCATCGTACCTAGCGGGACAGCAATTGGAAACACCATATATTTT.

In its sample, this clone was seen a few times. CDR3 sequence: CSVGDETQYF. Written as DNA, the CDR3 is TGCAGCGTAGGGGACGAGACCCAGTACTTC. The V call is TRBV29-1, the J call TRBJ2-5, with D perhaps assigned TRBD1 or TRBD2 (5 bases each). V shed 6 bases and J shed 5 bases, with 7 bases lying between them. This CDR3 has 10 residues. Germline V gene sequence: CDR1 SQVTM, CDR2 ANQGSEA.

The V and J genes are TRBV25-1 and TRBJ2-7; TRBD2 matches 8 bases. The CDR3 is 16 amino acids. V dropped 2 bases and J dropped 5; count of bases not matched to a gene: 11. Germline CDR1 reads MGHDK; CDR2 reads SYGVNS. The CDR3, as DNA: TGTGCCAGCAGTGAACCGGCTGAGCGGGAGTCTGACGAGCAGTACTTC. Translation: CASSEPAERESDEQYF.

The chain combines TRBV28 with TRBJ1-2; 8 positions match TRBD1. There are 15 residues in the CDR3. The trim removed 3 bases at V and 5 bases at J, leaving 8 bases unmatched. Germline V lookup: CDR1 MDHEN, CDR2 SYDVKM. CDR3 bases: TGTGCCAGCAGTTTTCGTTTCGGGACAGGTTATGGCTACACCTTC. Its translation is CASSFRFGTGYGYTF.

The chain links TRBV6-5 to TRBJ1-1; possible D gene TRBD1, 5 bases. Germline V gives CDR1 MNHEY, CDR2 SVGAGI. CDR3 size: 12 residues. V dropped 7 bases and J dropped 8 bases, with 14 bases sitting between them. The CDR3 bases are TGTGCCAGCATTCACGGGGCAGGGGAAGCTTTCTTT. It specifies CASIHGAGEAFF.

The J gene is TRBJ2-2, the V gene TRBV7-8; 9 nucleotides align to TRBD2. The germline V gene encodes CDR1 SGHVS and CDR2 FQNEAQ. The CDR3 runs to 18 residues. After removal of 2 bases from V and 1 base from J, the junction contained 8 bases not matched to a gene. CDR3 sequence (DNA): TGTGCCAGCAGCTTATCCCCCGGGACTAGCCTGAACACCGGGGAGCTGTTTTTT. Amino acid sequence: CASSLSPGTSLNTGELFF.

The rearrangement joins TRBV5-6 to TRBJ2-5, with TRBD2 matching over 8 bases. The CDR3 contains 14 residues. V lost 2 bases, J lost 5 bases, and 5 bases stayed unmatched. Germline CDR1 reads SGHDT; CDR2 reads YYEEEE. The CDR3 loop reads CASSFGGVRETQYF. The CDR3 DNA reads TGTGCCAGCAGCTTCGGGGGGGTTCGCGAGACCCAGTACTTC.

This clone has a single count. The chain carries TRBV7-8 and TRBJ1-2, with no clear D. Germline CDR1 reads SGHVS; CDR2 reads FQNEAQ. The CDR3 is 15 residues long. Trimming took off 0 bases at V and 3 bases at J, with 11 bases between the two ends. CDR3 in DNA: TGTGCCAGCAGCTTAGCGCACGGGGTGCACTATGGCTACACCTTC. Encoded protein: CASSLAHGVHYGYTF.

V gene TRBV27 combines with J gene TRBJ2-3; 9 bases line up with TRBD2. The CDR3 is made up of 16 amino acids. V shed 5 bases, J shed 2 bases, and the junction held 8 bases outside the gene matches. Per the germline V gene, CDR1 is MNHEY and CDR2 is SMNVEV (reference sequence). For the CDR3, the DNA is TGTGCCAGCAGTCAAAGAGCGGGAGGTTACACAGATACGCAGTATTTT. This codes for CASSQRAGGYTDTQYF.

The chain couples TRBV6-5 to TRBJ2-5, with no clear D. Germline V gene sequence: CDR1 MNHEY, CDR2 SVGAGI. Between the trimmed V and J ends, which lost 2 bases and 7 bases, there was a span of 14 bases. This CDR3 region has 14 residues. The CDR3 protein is CASSYARAPGTQYF. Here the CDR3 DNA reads TGTGCCAGCAGTTACGCCCGGGCCCCGGGGACCCAGTACTTC.

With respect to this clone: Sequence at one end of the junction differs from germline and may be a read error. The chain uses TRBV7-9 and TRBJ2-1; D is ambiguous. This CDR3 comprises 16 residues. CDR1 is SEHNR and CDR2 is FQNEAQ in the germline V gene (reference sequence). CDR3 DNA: TGTACCAGCAGACCCCTTTCTAGTAGCTCCTACAATGAGCAGTTCTTC. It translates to CTSRPLSSSSYNEQFF.

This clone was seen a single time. DNA of the CDR3: TGTGCCAGCAGCCAAGAAGGACCTAACTATGGCTACACCTTC. Translating gives CASSQEGPNYGYTF. The chain uses TRBV14 and TRBJ1-2; D gene ambiguous. This CDR3 spans 14 amino acids. Germline V lookup: CDR1 SGHDN, CDR2 FVKESK. V dropped 0 bases and J dropped 0 bases, with 5 bases sitting between them.

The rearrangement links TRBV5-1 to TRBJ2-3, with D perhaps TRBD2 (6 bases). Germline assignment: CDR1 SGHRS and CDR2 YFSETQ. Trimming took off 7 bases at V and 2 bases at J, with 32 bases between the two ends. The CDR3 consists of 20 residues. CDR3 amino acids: CASGSTGALLLTPSTDTQYF. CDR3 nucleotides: TGCGCCAGCGGAAGCACGGGAGCGCTACTCCTAACCCCATCCACAGATACGCAGTATTTT.

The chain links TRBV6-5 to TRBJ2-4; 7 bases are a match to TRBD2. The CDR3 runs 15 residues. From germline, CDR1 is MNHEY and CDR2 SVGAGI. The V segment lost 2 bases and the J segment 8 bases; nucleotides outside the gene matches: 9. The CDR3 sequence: CASSYTNPRGDIQYF. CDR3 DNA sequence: TGTGCCAGCAGTTACACAAACCCACGGGGGGACATTCAGTACTTC.

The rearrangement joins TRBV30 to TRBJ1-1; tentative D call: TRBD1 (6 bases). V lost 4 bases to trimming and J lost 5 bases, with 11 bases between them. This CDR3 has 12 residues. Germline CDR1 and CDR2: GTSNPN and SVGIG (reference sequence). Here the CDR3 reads CAWILGGTEAFF. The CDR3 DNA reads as TGTGCCTGGATCCTAGGGGGTACTGAAGCTTTCTTT.

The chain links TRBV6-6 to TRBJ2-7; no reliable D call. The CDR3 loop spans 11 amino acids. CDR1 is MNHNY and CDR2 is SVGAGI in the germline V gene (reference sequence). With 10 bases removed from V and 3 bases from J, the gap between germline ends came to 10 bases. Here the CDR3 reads CATHLGYEQYF. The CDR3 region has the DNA TGTGCCACCCATCTCGGCTACGAGCAGTACTTC.